This TCR beta chain was captured by sequencing in a study of breast tumors, draining lymph nodes, adjacent tissues. Notes on the study in general: Tumors had less TCR diversity than lymph nodes, more than nontumor tissue.

CDR1 is SGHTA and CDR2 is FQGNSA in the germline V gene. CDR3 size: 13 residues. TCRdb itself ran the multiplex PCR reads through MiXCR, one entry per CDR3 protein. This repertoire shows some 170,000 distinct CDR3 sequences, 33% found once; its top ten account for roughly 3.8%. As for this clonotype: The antigen is undetermined. At one of its ends the junction is not consistent with the germline gene, which may arise from a read error.

Samples came from axillary lymph nodes draining the breast cancer. The sequenced sample consisted of axillary lymph node tissue. The clonotype was recovered from a female donor with breast cancer. Some clones in this sample may be carry-over from other donors' samples. This chain links TRBV7-2 with TRBJ1-4, with D unresolved. CDR3 DNA: TGTGCCAGCAGCTCATCTCCAGATGAAGAACTGTTTTTT. Its translation: CASSSSPDEELFF.